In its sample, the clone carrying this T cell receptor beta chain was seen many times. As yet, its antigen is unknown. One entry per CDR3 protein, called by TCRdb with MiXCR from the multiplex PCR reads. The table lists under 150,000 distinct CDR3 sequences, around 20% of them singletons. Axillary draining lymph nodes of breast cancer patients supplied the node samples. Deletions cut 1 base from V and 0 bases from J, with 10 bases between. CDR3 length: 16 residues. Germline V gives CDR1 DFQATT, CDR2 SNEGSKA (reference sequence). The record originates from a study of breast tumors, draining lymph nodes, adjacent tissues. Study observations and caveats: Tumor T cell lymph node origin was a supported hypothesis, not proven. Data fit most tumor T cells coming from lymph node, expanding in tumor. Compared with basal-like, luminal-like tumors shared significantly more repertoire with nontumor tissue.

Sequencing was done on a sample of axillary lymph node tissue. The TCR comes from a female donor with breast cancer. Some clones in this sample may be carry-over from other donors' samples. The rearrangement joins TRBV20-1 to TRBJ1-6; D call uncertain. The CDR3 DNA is TGCAGTGCTAGAGTGGGCAGAAGCTCCTATAATTCACCCCTCCACTTT. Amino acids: CSARVGRSSYNSPLHF.